The source of this T cell receptor (beta chain) is a study of PD-1 blockade in classical Hodgkin lymphoma. Method: immunoSEQ multiplex PCR; TCRdb's copy keeps in-frame clones and lacks some. Seen here are approximately 110,000 clones, roughly nine tenths observed once, and the top ten hold around 19%. J was trimmed by 5 bases and V by 4 bases; bases with no gene match: 9. Germline CDR1 SEHNR, CDR2 FQNEAQ (reference sequence). CDR3 size: 17 residues. The time point denotes: cycle 4 day 1 (C4D1), after more than five weeks of nivolumab. Every patient had relapsed following autologous stem cell transplantation, and cohorts differed in brentuximab vedotin exposure.

V is TRBV7-9 and J is TRBJ2-5; TRBD2 matches 14 bases. This TCR derives from a human donor with classical Hodgkin lymphoma. The sequenced sample was peripheral blood mononuclear cells (PBMCs), obtained before the fourth cycle of nivolumab. The CDR3 sequence is CASSSRGLAGALETQYF. The CDR3 DNA sequence: TGTGCCAGCAGCTCCCGGGGACTAGCGGGAGCGCTGGAGACCCAGTACTTC.